This entry concerns a single T cell receptor (beta chain). Its matching antigen is unknown. V dropped 2 bases and J dropped 5 bases, with 4 bases sitting between them. The CDR3 runs to 13 residues. In germline, CDR1 is MNHEY, CDR2 SVGAGI. Method: immunoSEQ multiplex PCR; TCRdb's copy keeps in-frame clones and lacks some. The sample has around 91,000 clones, approximately 91% seen once. The entry originates in a study of T cell responses to AZD1222 COVID-19 vaccine. Study overall: It was second doses at about 4 or about 12 weeks that were pooled. Findings of the study overall: The peak T cell response came first, and repertoires were sampled only after it. Epitopes outside B.1.351 and B.1.1.7 mutated regions reportedly drew nearly half of spike TCRs.

The clonotype comes from an adult in good health. The source was peripheral blood, collected on day 0 of AZD1222 vaccination. The genes are TRBV6-5 and TRBJ1-6; D not resolved. The CDR3 DNA reads as TGTGCCAGCAGTTACGAGGATAATTCACCCCTCCACTTT. It encodes CASSYEDNSPLHF.